This T cell receptor beta chain is from a study of T cells after yellow fever vaccination. Study-level results: Some clonotypes were seen in both the CD4 and the CD8 compartments. These made up a small share and likely arose from convergent recombination. When the response was secondary, it was weaker but reached its peak faster, day 5 versus 15.

CDR3 length: 18 amino acids. Germline V gene lookup returns CDR1 MNHEY and CDR2 SMNVEV (reference sequence). V dropped 8 bases and J dropped 1; count of bases not matched to a gene: 16. TCRdb re-called the 5' RACE reads with MiXCR, one entry per CDR3 protein. The profile shows some 350,000 distinct CDR3 sequences, around 3.9% of them singletons. Points on this clonotype: The antigen remains unidentified.

The chain couples TRBV27 to TRBJ2-2; 7 nucleotides match TRBD1. The receptor comes from a man aged 18 to 29 who received the YFV17D yellow fever vaccine. Sequencing used PBMCs, obtained 5 days after the yellow fever booster vaccination. CDR3 in DNA: TGTGCCAGCTCCACGAGGACAGGATCGATTCGGAACACCGGGGAGCTGTTTTTT. Translating it yields CASSTRTGSIRNTGELFF.